A single TCR beta chain is shown here with its context. Its antigen is unidentified. These data are taken from a study of shared clonotypes between healthy human individuals. Findings of the study overall: Relative to their counterparts shared across all four donors, non-shared clonotypes exhibited diminished generation probabilities. Approximately 4.6% of naive CD4 clonotypes were common to a few donors.

Method: immunoSEQ multiplex PCR; TCRdb's copy keeps in-frame clones and lacks some. The sample includes around 940,000 clones, around three quarters of them seen just once. Study donors comprised healthy, HIV-negative adults devoid of recent acute infection or vaccination. There were only Caucasian adults among the donors, and all lived in Nashville, Tennessee. The CDR3 consists of 13 residues. Germline CDR1 is LNHNV and CDR2 is YYDKDF (reference sequence). V was trimmed by 0 bases and J by 4 bases, leaving 6 bases between them. The TCR was taken from a man in his late teens or twenties in good health. Sequenced: memory CD4+ T cells sorted from blood. Subset specified: CD45RA-negative fraction. The chain links TRBV15 to TRBJ2-5; no firm D call. CDR3 loop: CATSRDNIETQYF. Here the CDR3 DNA reads TGTGCCACCAGCAGAGATAATATAGAGACCCAGTACTTC.